The 32 T cell receptor beta chains below all came from one sample that was sequenced in a study of CD8+ T cells in alopecia areata. Extraction and reverse transcription of RNA yielded cDNA as the sequencing template. TCRdb's copy holds only in-frame clones and misses some; the assay was immunoSEQ multiplex PCR. The sample holds some 110,000 clones, around three fifths seen once. Treatment described: oral pan-JAK inhibitor, 5-10 mg twice daily. Sequencing was performed on CD8+ T cells sorted from blood, taken at week 24, from a patient treated with tofacitinib. The receptors originated from a human donor with alopecia areata.

The chain uses TRBV7-9 and TRBJ2-5; 8 bases agree with TRBD2. From germline, CDR1 is SEHNR and CDR2 FQNEAQ (reference sequence). V shed 4 bases, J shed 7 bases, and the junction held 14 bases outside the gene matches. CDR3 size: 16 residues. The CDR3 sequence is CASSSPRSGGPVTQYF. CDR3 coding DNA: TGTGCCAGCAGCTCTCCCAGGAGCGGGGGCCCTGTGACCCAGTACTTC.

The rearrangement uses TRBV7-9 and TRBJ1-2, with 10 bases aligning to TRBD1. The CDR3 totals 16 residues. Germline CDR1 and CDR2: SEHNR and FQNEAQ (reference sequence). The V gene end was trimmed by 8 bases and the J gene end by 1 base; junction bases not matched to a gene: 10. CDR3 amino acids: CASWDWGQGINYGYTF. Written as DNA, the CDR3 is TGTGCCAGCTGGGATTGGGGACAGGGGATTAACTATGGCTACACCTTC.

V usage is TRBV10-2 and J usage is TRBJ2-3; TRBD1 agrees at 7 bases. Germline V gene data show CDR1 as WSHSY and CDR2 as SAAADI. The CDR3 has 16 residues. V lost 2 bases and J lost 4; bases outside the gene matches: 9. In DNA form, the CDR3 reads TGCGCCAGCAGTGAGACCTACAGGGGTGAGGCAGATACGCAGTATTTT. Translated: CASSETYRGEADTQYF.

The V call is TRBV5-6, the J call TRBJ1-2, with unresolved D. The germline V gene has CDR1 SGHDT and CDR2 YYEEEE. V was clipped by 0 bases and J by 4 bases, with 10 bases between them. The CDR3 is 14 amino acids. The CDR3 spells CASSLDAQSYGYTF. In nucleotides, the CDR3 is TGTGCCAGCAGCTTGGACGCTCAGTCCTATGGCTACACCTTC.

The chain uses TRBV27 and TRBJ2-5; D is unclear. V was pared by 0 bases and J by 5 bases, with 7 bases between. The CDR3 spans 13 residues. Germline V gene lookup returns CDR1 MNHEY and CDR2 SMNVEV (reference sequence). As DNA, the CDR3 is TGTGCCAGCAGTTTATCGATCGGGGAGACCCAGTACTTC. As protein: CASSLSIGETQYF.

This chain connects TRBV15 to TRBJ1-6, with D perhaps matching TRBD1 (5 bases). The CDR3 consists of 13 residues. CDR1 and CDR2 from the germline V gene are LNHNV and YYDKDF (reference sequence). The ends were cut back, 5 bases at V and 13 bases at J, with 15 bases in the middle. The chain's CDR3 is CATSGGTHQPLHF. CDR3 bases: TGTGCCACCAGCGGCGGGACTCATCAGCCCCTCCACTTT.

The table lists this clone with a few counts. V and J are TRBV7-9 and TRBJ2-5; 8 bases fit TRBD1. V was clipped by 10 bases and J by 0 bases; unmatched bases: 4. The CDR3 totals 13 residues. Germline V gives CDR1 SEHNR, CDR2 FQNEAQ (reference sequence). For the CDR3, the DNA is TGTGCCACGACAGGGGAGAACCAAGAGACCCAGTACTTC. It codes for CATTGENQETQYF. Complete variable domain (other parts from reference TRBV7-9 and TRBJ2-5): DTGVSQNPRHKITKRGQNVTFRCDPISEHNRLYWYRQTLGQGPEFLTYFQNEAQLEKSRLLSDRFSAERPKGSFSTLEIQRTEQGDSAMYLCATTGENQETQYFGPGTRLLVL.

This clone is medium-sized. V and J are TRBV11-2 and TRBJ2-1; 8 nucleotides match TRBD1. Germline V gene sequence: CDR1 SGHAT, CDR2 FQNNGV. The CDR3 length is 12 residues. Trimming cost V 9 bases and J 4 bases; bases outside gene matches: 2. For the CDR3, the DNA is TGTGCCAGTGGGGACAGGTACAATGAGCAGTTCTTC. This gives the protein CASGDRYNEQFF.

The V gene is TRBV29-1, the J gene TRBJ2-7; 7 positions agree with TRBD2. The CDR3 extends over 13 amino acids. Per the germline V gene, CDR1 is SQVTM and CDR2 is ANQGSEA. J gave up 4 bases and V 5 bases, and 8 bases lay outside the gene matches. Written as DNA, the CDR3 is TGCAGCGTTAGCGGGGCGGGAACTTACGAGCAGTACTTC. It is translated as CSVSGAGTYEQYF.

This clone was observed once. The chain carries TRBV9 and TRBJ2-4; the D gene could be TRBD1 or TRBD2 (5 bases each). V was shortened by 3 bases and J by 0 bases, with 19 bases between the two germline ends. This CDR3 region has 18 residues. Germline loops: CDR1 SGDLS, CDR2 YYNGEE. This CDR3 is CASSELLGDQVAKNIQYF. The CDR3 DNA follows: TGTGCCAGCAGCGAACTCCTGGGGGACCAAGTAGCCAAAAACATTCAGTACTTC. The whole variable domain, filled in from reference TRBV9 and TRBJ2-4, reads DSGVTQTPKHLITATGQRVTLRCSPRSGDLSVYWYQQSLDQGLQFLIQYYNGEERAKGNILERFSAQQFPDLHSELNLSSLELGDSALYFCASSELLGDQVAKNIQYFGAGTRLSVL.

The V call is TRBV4-1, the J call TRBJ1-1; possible D gene TRBD1, 5 bases. CDR1 and CDR2 from the germline V gene are MGHRA and YSYEKL. This CDR3 spans 14 amino acids. Trimming removed 0 bases from V and 5 bases from J, with 10 bases in between. CDR3 in DNA: TGCGCCAGCAGCCAAGATCAGGGAAGAACTGAAGCTTTCTTT. Translating it yields CASSQDQGRTEAFF.

The V call is TRBV25-1, the J call TRBJ2-3; tentative D call: TRBD1 (6 bases). Per germline, CDR1 MGHDK and CDR2 SYGVNS. The CDR3 loop spans 13 amino acids. The V end was cut by 4 bases, the J end by 4 bases, with 9 bases between. The CDR3 nucleotides read TGTGCCAGCAGTGGTGGGGGCCCAGATACGCAGTATTTT. Its translation is CASSGGGPDTQYF.

This chain links TRBV7-8 with TRBJ1-1; weak D call: TRBD1 (6 bases). Germline V gene lookup returns CDR1 SGHVS and CDR2 FQNEAQ. The ends were cut back, 1 base at V and 5 bases at J, with 11 bases in the middle. This CDR3 spans 14 amino acids. CDR3: CASSLGQGWTEAFF. In DNA form, the CDR3 reads TGTGCCAGCAGCTTAGGTCAGGGGTGGACTGAAGCTTTCTTT.

The rearrangement uses TRBV7-9 and TRBJ2-5; maybe TRBD1 (5 bases). Trimming shortened V by 7 bases and J by 3 bases, and 12 bases separated the two germline ends. From germline, CDR1 is SEHNR and CDR2 FQNEAQ (reference sequence). The CDR3 is 13 residues long. The CDR3 loop reads CASTLGAEETQYF. DNA of the CDR3: TGTGCCAGCACCCTAGGGGCCGAAGAGACCCAGTACTTC.

V usage is TRBV27 and J usage is TRBJ2-7; TRBD1 aligns across 7 bases. J lost 0 bases, V lost 6 bases, and 5 bases had no gene match. This CDR3 is built from 14 residues. The germline CDR1 and CDR2 sequences are MNHEY and SMNVEV (reference sequence). In DNA form, the CDR3 reads TGTGCCAGCAGGCCGGGACAGAGCTCCTACGAGCAGTACTTC. Translation: CASRPGQSSYEQYF.

In this sample, this clone turned up a few times. V usage is TRBV13 and J usage is TRBJ2-1; either TRBD1 or TRBD2 may supply D (5 bases each). This CDR3 has 15 amino acids. The germline V gene has CDR1 PRHDT and CDR2 FYEKMQ (reference sequence). V dropped 6 bases and J dropped 3 bases, with 15 bases sitting between them. For the CDR3, the DNA is TGTGCCAGCAGTCCCACCGGGACGGACTACAATGAGCAGTTCTTC. This translates into CASSPTGTDYNEQFF.

This clone was observed a few times. The V call is TRBV5-1, the J call TRBJ2-5; D might be TRBD2 (5 bases). The CDR3 contains 17 residues. Per germline, CDR1 SGHRS and CDR2 YFSETQ. Trimming stripped 1 base from V and 1 base from J, with 17 bases between. CDR3 protein: CASSLLLEDGPQETQYF. For the CDR3, the DNA is TGCGCCAGCAGCTTGTTGTTGGAGGACGGCCCCCAAGAGACCCAGTACTTC.

The gene calls are TRBV29-1 and TRBJ2-5, with TRBD2 matching 8 bases. This CDR3 has 17 residues. Germline CDR1 and CDR2: SQVTM and ANQGSEA. With 1 base clipped from V and 2 bases from J, the junction kept 12 bases outside the gene matches. CDR3 sequence (DNA): TGCAGCGTTGAAGGAATACTAGCGGTCGAAAGGCAAGAGACCCAGTACTTC. It yields the protein CSVEGILAVERQETQYF.

The chain carries TRBV7-6 and TRBJ2-1, with D maybe TRBD2 (5 bases). This CDR3 is built from 15 residues. The ends were cut back, 4 bases at V and 2 bases at J, with 12 bases in the middle. In germline, CDR1 is SGHVS, CDR2 FNYEAQ. Here the CDR3 reads CASSSDSAPYNEQFF. CDR3 nucleotide sequence: TGTGCCAGCAGCTCGGACTCCGCCCCCTACAATGAGCAGTTCTTC. The full variable domain, in which reference TRBV7-6 and TRBJ2-1 provide the parts outside the CDR3, is GAGVSQSPRYKVTKRGQDVALRCDPISGHVSLYWYRQALGQGPEFLTYFNYEAQQDKSGLPNDRFSAERPEGSISTLTIQRTEQRDSAMYRCASSSDSAPYNEQFFGPGTRLTVL.

The CDR3 sequence: CASSYSQTDSYEQYF. The CDR3 nucleotides read TGTGCCAGCAGTTACTCCCAAACGGACTCCTACGAGCAGTACTTC. The genes are TRBV6-5 and TRBJ2-7, with D uncertain. Deletions cut 0 bases from V and 0 bases from J, with 9 bases between. Germline V gene data show CDR1 as MNHEY and CDR2 as SVGAGI. The CDR3 runs to 15 residues.

This chain links TRBV19 with TRBJ1-5; tentative D call: TRBD1 (5 bases). CDR1 is LNHDA and CDR2 is SQIVND in the germline V gene (reference sequence). Trimming removed 5 bases at V and 5 bases at J, with 10 bases between. CDR3 length: 13 amino acids. The DNA for the CDR3 is TGTGCCAGTAGTTGGGGCAGGGATCAGCCCCAGCATTTT. This codes for CASSWGRDQPQHF.

This chain links TRBV9 with TRBJ2-5, with 7 bases matching TRBD1. In germline, CDR1 is SGDLS, CDR2 YYNGEE. The CDR3 is 13 residues long. The V segment lost 6 bases and the J segment 5 bases; nucleotides outside the gene matches: 7. The DNA of the CDR3 is TGTGCCAGCAACACAGGGGATAGGGAGACCCAGTACTTC. Translated: CASNTGDRETQYF. Based on the CDR3 plus reference TRBV9 and TRBJ2-5, the full variable domain is DSGVTQTPKHLITATGQRVTLRCSPRSGDLSVYWYQQSLDQGLQFLIQYYNGEERAKGNILERFSAQQFPDLHSELNLSSLELGDSALYFCASNTGDRETQYFGPGTRLLVL.

As concerns this clone: At the DNA level, this CDR3 is encoded by other sequences in the same sample as well. V is TRBV30 and J is TRBJ1-1; D is undetermined. V gave up 0 bases and J gave up 0 bases, with 5 bases separating them. Germline V CDR1 and CDR2: GTSNPN, SVGIG (reference sequence). This CDR3 is built from 13 residues. The CDR3 DNA is TGTGCCTGGAGTGTGGGTGTGAACACTGAAGCTTTCTTT. This sequence encodes CAWSVGVNTEAFF.

The chain recombines TRBV30 with TRBJ1-1, with 8 positions matching TRBD1. This CDR3 has 13 residues. J was trimmed by 0 bases and V by 7 bases; bases with no gene match: 4. Germline assignment: CDR1 GTSNPN and CDR2 SVGIG (reference sequence). CDR3 residues: CASGTGMNTEAFF. The CDR3 DNA follows: TGTGCCTCGGGGACAGGAATGAACACTGAAGCTTTCTTT.

This chain uses TRBV5-1 with TRBJ1-1; 10 bases map to TRBD1. Germline values: CDR1 SGHRS, CDR2 YFSETQ. The V gene end was trimmed by 4 bases and the J gene end by 5 bases; junction bases not matched to a gene: 8. There are 15 residues in the CDR3. As DNA, the CDR3 is TGCGCCAGCAGCCTTGTCGGGACAGGGGAAACTGAAGCTTTCTTT. Amino acid sequence: CASSLVGTGETEAFF.

V is TRBV13 and J is TRBJ1-6, with 7 positions matching TRBD1. The V and J ends lost 4 bases and 7 bases, in that order; junction bases with no gene match: 4. The CDR3 is 14 residues long. CDR1 is PRHDT and CDR2 is FYEKMQ in the germline V gene (reference sequence). This chain's CDR3 is CASSSGTENSPLHF. DNA of the CDR3: TGTGCCAGCAGCTCCGGGACAGAGAATTCACCCCTCCACTTT.

This clone was recorded only once. The chain recombines TRBV30 with TRBJ1-1, with TRBD1 matching 8 bases. CDR3 size: 15 residues. The V segment lost 3 bases and the J segment 0 bases; nucleotides outside the gene matches: 6. Germline V lookup: CDR1 GTSNPN, CDR2 SVGIG (reference sequence). In nucleotides, the CDR3 is TGTGCCTGGAGCGCAGGACAGGGAATGAACACTGAAGCTTTCTTT. Residues: CAWSAGQGMNTEAFF.

This clone was seen more than once but under ten times. This chain joins TRBV29-1 and TRBJ2-7; TRBD1 agrees at 9 bases. Germline CDR1 and CDR2: SQVTM and ANQGSEA. V shed 4 bases, J shed 1 base, and the junction held 11 bases outside the gene matches. The CDR3 sequence is 16 residues long. CDR3 in amino acids: CSVAGTRQGESYEQYF. The CDR3 region has the DNA TGCAGCGTTGCTGGGACCAGACAGGGGGAATCCTACGAGCAGTACTTC.

Note on this clone: An end of the junction differs from the germline gene, which may be a read error. The chain recombines TRBV27 with TRBJ1-4; the D gene is possibly TRBD1 (5 bases). There are 14 residues in the CDR3. The V gene's germline CDR1 is MNHEY and CDR2 SMNVEV (reference sequence). CDR3 protein: CASSTGTSNQKLFF. As DNA, the CDR3 is TGTGCCAGCAGCACCGGGACGTCTAATCAAAAACTGTTTTTT.

The chain combines TRBV15 with TRBJ2-5; 8 nucleotides align to TRBD1. After removal of 5 bases from V and 4 bases from J, the junction contained 9 bases not matched to a gene. The germline gives CDR1 LNHNV, CDR2 YYDKDF (reference sequence). The CDR3 sequence is 15 residues long. CDR3 residues: CATSSPRQGLETQYF. The CDR3 DNA reads TGTGCCACCAGCTCTCCGAGACAGGGGTTAGAGACCCAGTACTTC.

A few counts support this clone. In DNA form, the CDR3 reads TGTGCCACCCGAACCTCCGGAGAGACCCAGTACTTC. This gives the protein CATRTSGETQYF. The chain uses TRBV6-5 and TRBJ2-5; D not resolved. CDR3 length equals 12 residues. V was trimmed by 10 bases and J by 4 bases, leaving 13 bases between them. Germline V gives CDR1 MNHEY, CDR2 SVGAGI.

This clone has only a few counts. The chain links TRBV27 to TRBJ2-5, with 11 bases aligning to TRBD2. This CDR3 contains 15 residues. Germline CDR1 MNHEY, CDR2 SMNVEV (reference sequence). V gave up 5 bases and J gave up 4 bases; unmatched junction bases: 6. This chain's CDR3 is CASSGGLAVGETQYF. The CDR3 DNA reads as TGTGCCAGCAGTGGGGGACTAGCGGTAGGAGAGACCCAGTACTTC.